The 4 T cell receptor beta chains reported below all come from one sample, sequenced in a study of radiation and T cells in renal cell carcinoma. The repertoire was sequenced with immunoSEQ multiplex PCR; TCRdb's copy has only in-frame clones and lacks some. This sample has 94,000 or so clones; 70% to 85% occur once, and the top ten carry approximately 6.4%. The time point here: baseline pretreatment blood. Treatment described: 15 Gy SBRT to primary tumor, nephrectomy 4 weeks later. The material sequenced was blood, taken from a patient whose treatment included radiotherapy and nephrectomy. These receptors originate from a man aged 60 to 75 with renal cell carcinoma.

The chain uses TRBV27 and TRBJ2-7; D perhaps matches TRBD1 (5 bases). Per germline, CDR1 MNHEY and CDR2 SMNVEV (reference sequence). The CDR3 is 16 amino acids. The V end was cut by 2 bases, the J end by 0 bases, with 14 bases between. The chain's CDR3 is CASSLIGRVGSYEQYF. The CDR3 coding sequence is TGTGCCAGCAGTTTAATAGGCAGGGTGGGCTCCTACGAGCAGTACTTC.

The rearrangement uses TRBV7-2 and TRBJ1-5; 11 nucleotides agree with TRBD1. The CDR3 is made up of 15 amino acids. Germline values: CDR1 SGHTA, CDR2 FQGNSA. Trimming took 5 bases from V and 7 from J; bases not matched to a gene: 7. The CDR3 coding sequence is TGTGCCAGCAGCGGACAGGGGGCTATTGGGCAGCCCCAGCATTTT. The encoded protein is CASSGQGAIGQPQHF. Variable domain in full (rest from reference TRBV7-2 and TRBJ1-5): GAGVSQSPSNKVTEKGKDVELRCDPISGHTALYWYRQSLGQGLEFLIYFQGNSAPDKSGLPSDRFSAERTGGSVSTLTIQRTQQEDSAVYLCASSGQGAIGQPQHFGDGTRLSIL.

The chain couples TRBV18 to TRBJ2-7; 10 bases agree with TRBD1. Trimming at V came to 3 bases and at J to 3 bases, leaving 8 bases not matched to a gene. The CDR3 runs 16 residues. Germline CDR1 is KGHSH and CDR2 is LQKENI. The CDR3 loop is CASSPQTGGFGYEQYF. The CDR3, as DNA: TGTGCCAGCTCACCTCAGACAGGGGGCTTTGGCTACGAGCAGTACTTC.

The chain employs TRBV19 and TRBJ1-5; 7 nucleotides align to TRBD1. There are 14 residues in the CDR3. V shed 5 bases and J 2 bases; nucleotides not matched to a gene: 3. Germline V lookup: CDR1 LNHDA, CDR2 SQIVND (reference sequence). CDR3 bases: TGTGCCAGTAGTGTAACAGGGGGCAATCAGCCCCAGCATTTT. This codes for CASSVTGGNQPQHF.